These 15 T cell receptor beta chains came from one sample sequenced in a study of blood T cells in healthy people across ages. Using a J-beta primer mix together with a sample-barcoded 5' primer, a second PCR was run for roughly 6 to 12 cycles. TCRdb re-analysed the 5' RACE reads in MiXCR, keeping a single row per CDR3 protein. Seen here are 1,500,000 or so distinct CDR3 sequences, 35% to 45% observed once, and the top ten hold about 3.8%. Sequenced sample: blood. These receptors all stem from a woman under 30 in good health.

The rearrangement links TRBV7-8 to TRBJ1-6; D is unresolved. The germline CDR1 and CDR2 sequences are SGHVS and FQNEAQ. The CDR3 is made up of 15 amino acids. V was trimmed by 1 base and J by 7 bases, leaving 11 bases between them. CDR3 sequence reads: CASSLVRWKNSPLHF. CDR3 bases: TGTGCCAGCAGCTTAGTACGGTGGAAAAATTCACCCCTCCACTTT.

The V and J genes are TRBV28 and TRBJ2-3; D remains unclear. Germline V lookup: CDR1 MDHEN, CDR2 SYDVKM. The CDR3 is 15 amino acids. The V end was cut by 5 bases, the J end by 2 bases, with 14 bases between. The CDR3 region has the DNA TGTGCCAGCAGTAACAGACTTCCTGACACAGATACGCAGTATTTT. This encodes CASSNRLPDTDTQYF.

This clonotype was detected only once. The junction departs from the called germline gene at one end, perhaps through a read error. The chain employs TRBV20-1 and TRBJ2-3, with 15 bases that match TRBD2. Germline CDR1 and CDR2: DFQATT and SNEGSKA (reference sequence). The length of the CDR3 is 18 residues. The CDR3 DNA sequence: TGTAGTGCATCAAGGACTAGCGGGGGGGACCCTAGCACAGATACGCAGTCTTTT. Its translation is CSASRTSGGDPSTDTQSF.

The chain uses TRBV20-1 and TRBJ1-1; TRBD1 is a possible D gene (6 bases). The germline V and J ends were trimmed by 8 bases and 3 bases, with 22 bases remaining between them. This CDR3 region has 15 residues. In germline, CDR1 is DFQATT, CDR2 SNEGSKA (reference sequence). This chain's CDR3 is CSTFRSGQYDTEAFF. The CDR3 DNA sequence: TGCAGTACCTTTAGGTCTGGACAGTATGACACTGAAGCTTTCTTT.

This clonotype has just a few counts. The gene calls are TRBV9 and TRBJ1-2, with unresolved D. Trimming took 4 bases from V and 8 from J, leaving 15 bases between them. CDR3 length: 13 residues. CDR1 and CDR2 (germline): SGDLS, YYNGEE. The CDR3 reads CASSLTGMWGYTF. CDR3 sequence (DNA): TGTGCCAGCAGCCTAACGGGGATGTGGGGCTACACCTTC.

V is TRBV28 and J is TRBJ2-7; D gene uncertain. The better agreement between TRBJ2-5 and the DNA end casts doubt on the J call. The germline V gene has CDR1 MDHEN and CDR2 SYDVKM. The CDR3 sequence is 14 residues long. The CDR3 protein is CASSPHPGLGTQYF. CDR3 sequence (DNA): TGTGCCAGCAGTCCCCATCCAGGATTAGGGACCCAGTACTTC.

This clonotype was seen only a few times. The V and J genes are TRBV6-2 or TRBV6-3 and TRBJ1-2, with unresolved D. The V end was cut by 10 bases, the J end by 2 bases, with 14 bases between. Germline V gene sequence: CDR1 MNHEY, CDR2 SVGEGT. This CDR3 has 13 amino acids. DNA for the CDR3: TGTGCCACTCGCCGAACCCAGAACTATGGCTACACCTTC. It encodes CATRRTQNYGYTF.

The CDR3: CASSQDPEGAQNTEAFF. As DNA, the CDR3 is TGCGCCAGCAGCCAAGATCCCGAGGGGGCGCAGAACACTGAAGCTTTCTTT. The V gene is TRBV4-1, the J gene TRBJ1-1, with 7 bases lining up with TRBD1. The CDR3 sequence is 17 residues long. V gave up 0 bases and J gave up 1 base; unmatched junction bases: 8. Germline lookup yields CDR1 MGHRA and CDR2 YSYEKL.

This clonotype showed up just a few times. This rearrangement joins TRBV15 to TRBJ2-1, with 8 bases lining up with TRBD1. There are 15 residues in the CDR3. The ends lost 2 bases at V and 5 bases at J; junction bases unmatched: 5. The germline CDR1 and CDR2 sequences are LNHNV and YYDKDF (reference sequence). Written as DNA, the CDR3 is TGTGCCACCAGCAGACCTGGGACAGGCAACAATGAGCAGTTCTTC. Protein product: CATSRPGTGNNEQFF.

This clonotype was observed a few times. This chain links TRBV5-1 with TRBJ2-7, with 7 positions matching TRBD1. J gave up 2 bases and V 7 bases, and 6 bases lay outside the gene matches. Germline values: CDR1 SGHRS, CDR2 YFSETQ. This CDR3 has 13 residues. This chain's CDR3 is CASGPGTAYEQYF. The CDR3 DNA sequence: TGCGCCAGCGGACCCGGGACAGCCTACGAGCAGTACTTC.

This clonotype appeared a single time. The chain uses TRBV6-5 and TRBJ2-3; tentatively, D is TRBD1 (6 bases). The CDR3 loop spans 15 amino acids. Deletions cut 2 bases from V and 1 base from J, with 10 bases between. Per germline, CDR1 MNHEY and CDR2 SVGAGI. CDR3 coding DNA: TGTGCCAGCAGTTACCGGGACACCCGCACAGATACGCAGTATTTT. Translating gives CASSYRDTRTDTQYF.

This clonotype was counted between two and nine times. The V gene is TRBV12-3 or TRBV12-4, the J gene TRBJ2-7, with D perhaps matching TRBD2 (7 bases). The CDR3 is made up of 14 amino acids. V was clipped by 7 bases and J by 1 base, with 14 bases between them. In DNA form, the CDR3 reads TGTGCCAGCAAGGGGGGGACTGGGTCCTACGAGCAGTACTTC. Encoded protein: CASKGGTGSYEQYF.

The rearrangement uses TRBV15 and TRBJ2-4; D is undetermined. With 5 bases removed from V and 0 bases from J, the gap between germline ends came to 17 bases. The CDR3 loop spans 17 amino acids. Germline assignment: CDR1 LNHNV and CDR2 YYDKDF (reference sequence). The CDR3 loop reads CATSDRTIILAKNIQYF. As DNA, the CDR3 is TGTGCCACCAGCGATCGGACGATCATTTTAGCCAAAAACATTCAGTACTTC.

This clonotype has only a few counts. The chain recombines TRBV2 with TRBJ1-2; D remains ambiguous. Deletions cut 4 bases from V and 4 bases from J, with 19 bases between. CDR1 is SNHLY, CDR2 FYNNEI, per germline. This CDR3 spans 16 amino acids. The CDR3 nucleotides read TGTGCCAGCAGTGTCCCGGGTGTCTTGCATGGCTATGGCTACACCTTC. This codes for CASSVPGVLHGYGYTF. Full variable domain (outside the CDR3, taken from reference TRBV2 and TRBJ1-2): EPEVTQTPSHQVTQMGQEVILRCVPISNHLYFYWYRQILGQKVEFLVSFYNNEISEKSEIFDDQFSVERPDGSNFTLKIRSTKLEDSAMYFCASSVPGVLHGYGYTFGSGTRLTVV.

The chain couples TRBV20-1 to TRBJ1-4, with 7 bases matching TRBD1. The junction had 4 bases not matched to a gene; V was cut back by 5 bases and J by 4 bases. Per germline, CDR1 DFQATT and CDR2 SNEGSKA (reference sequence). The CDR3 extends over 13 amino acids. Here the CDR3 reads CSALRGGNEKLFF. In nucleotides, the CDR3 is TGCAGTGCTCTCAGGGGGGGTAATGAAAAACTGTTTTTT.